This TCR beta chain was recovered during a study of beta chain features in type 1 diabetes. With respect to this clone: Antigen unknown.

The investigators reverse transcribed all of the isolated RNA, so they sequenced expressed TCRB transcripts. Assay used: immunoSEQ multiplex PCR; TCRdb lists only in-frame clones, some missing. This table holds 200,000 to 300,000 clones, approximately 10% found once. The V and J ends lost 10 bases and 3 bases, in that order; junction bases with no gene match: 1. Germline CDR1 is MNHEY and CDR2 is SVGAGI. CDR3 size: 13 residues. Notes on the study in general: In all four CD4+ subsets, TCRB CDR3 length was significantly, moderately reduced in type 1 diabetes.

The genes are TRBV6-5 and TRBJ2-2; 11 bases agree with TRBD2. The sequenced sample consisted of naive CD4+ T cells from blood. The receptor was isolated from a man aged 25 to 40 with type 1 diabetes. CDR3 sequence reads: CATSGGYTGELFF. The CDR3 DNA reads TGTGCCACTAGCGGGGGGTACACCGGGGAGCTGTTTTTT.